The 14 T cell receptor beta chains listed next were all sequenced from one sample in a study of regulatory T cells in long-lasting Graves disease. With iRepertoire HTBI primers and Arm-PCR of CDR3 regions, TCR beta libraries were built. A single record per CDR3 protein comes from TCRdb applying MiXCR to the multiplex PCR reads. The sample includes a few hundred thousand distinct CDR3 sequences, around 22% of them seen just once. The time point denotes: persistent/refractory GD, antithyroid drugs over 5 years with positive TRAb. TCR sequences were obtained from RNA taken from PBMCs. This specimen was peripheral blood mononuclear cells (PBMCs), taken when the disease was refractory, from a patient treated with antithyroid drugs. Every receptor here comes from a female donor with Graves disease.

In the case of this clonotype: One end of the junction is discordant with germline, which a read error may explain. The chain links TRBV7-2 to TRBJ2-4; D is unresolved. The CDR3 covers 13 residues. Germline assignment: CDR1 SGHTA and CDR2 FQGNSA. The CDR3 region is CASSQSFGSIQYF. CDR3 DNA: TGCGCCAGCAGCCAGAGTTTCGGTAGCATTCAGTACTTC.

There are many counts of this clonotype. The genes are TRBV19 and TRBJ2-5; D unclear. Germline CDR1 reads LNHDA; CDR2 reads SQIVND (reference sequence). V was trimmed by 6 bases and J by 2 bases, leaving 13 bases between them. This CDR3 has 14 amino acids. The CDR3 sequence is CASSVETAQETQYF. For the CDR3, the DNA is TGTGCCAGTAGCGTCGAGACTGCTCAAGAGACCCAGTACTTC. The full variable domain, rest sourced from reference TRBV19 and TRBJ2-5, is DGGITQSPKYLFRKEGQNVTLSCEQNLNHDAMYWYRQDPGQGLRLIYYSQIVNDFQKGDIAEGYSVSREKKESFPLTVTSAQKNPTAFYLCASSVETAQETQYFGPGTRLLVL.

This clonotype was found many times. V gene TRBV24-1 combines with J gene TRBJ1-1; no firm D call. Between the trimmed V and J ends, which lost 7 bases and 1 base, there was a span of 9 bases. Germline V lookup: CDR1 KGHDR, CDR2 SFDVKD. The CDR3 runs 13 residues. The CDR3 coding sequence is TGTGCCACCAGGCAGGCGCAGAACACTGAAGCTTTCTTT. Its protein is CATRQAQNTEAFF.

This clonotype appeared many times. This chain joins TRBV11-2 and TRBJ1-2, with a weak D call TRBD1 (5 bases). The CDR3 sequence is 13 residues long. Deletions cut 7 bases from V and 4 bases from J, with 13 bases between. CDR1 is SGHAT and CDR2 is FQNNGV in the germline V gene. The CDR3 reads CASTQQGGYGYTF. DNA for the CDR3: TGTGCCAGCACCCAGCAGGGTGGCTATGGCTACACCTTC.

Ten or more counts support this clonotype. The chain joins TRBV6-1 to TRBJ1-5; the D gene is possibly TRBD1 (6 bases). The length of the CDR3 is 13 residues. The ends were cut back, 8 bases at V and 6 bases at J, with 14 bases in the middle. Germline values: CDR1 MNHNS, CDR2 SASEGT. Here the CDR3 reads CASGAGVLQPQHF. The DNA of the CDR3 is TGTGCCAGCGGGGCAGGGGTCCTTCAGCCCCAGCATTTT.

The chain carries TRBV9 and TRBJ1-4; perhaps TRBD1 as D (5 bases). Trimming removed 4 bases at V and 8 bases at J, with 15 bases between. The CDR3 is 14 residues long. CDR1 is SGDLS, CDR2 YYNGEE, per germline. DNA of the CDR3: TGTGCCAGCAGCCCCAGGGAGGTATTCGAAAAACTGTTTTTT. Translated: CASSPREVFEKLFF.

For this clonotype: The junction differs from germline at one of its ends, possibly a read error. The V call is TRBV20-1, the J call TRBJ2-2; D possibly corresponds to TRBD2 (7 bases). Germline CDR1 is DFQATT and CDR2 is SNEGSKA (reference sequence). CDR3 length: 14 residues. CDR3 DNA: TGCAGTGCGAGAGGGGGGGGCAACACCGGGGAGCTGTTTTTT. Protein: CSARGGGNTGELFF.

This chain uses TRBV4-3 with TRBJ1-1; tentatively, D is TRBD1 (6 bases). The germline CDR1 and CDR2 sequences are LGHNA and YSLEER. V was clipped by 0 bases and J by 4 bases, with 12 bases between them. The CDR3 loop spans 15 amino acids. CDR3 sequence: CASSQDRGLFTEAFF. The CDR3, as DNA: TGCGCCAGCAGCCAAGATCGGGGGCTGTTCACTGAAGCTTTCTTT.

This chain joins TRBV2 and TRBJ1-5; the D gene is possibly TRBD1 (5 bases). V was pared by 6 bases and J by 1 base, with 16 bases between. There are 16 residues in the CDR3. Germline values: CDR1 SNHLY, CDR2 FYNNEI. The CDR3 here is CASSRGTAGSNQPQHF. DNA for the CDR3: TGTGCCAGCAGCCGAGGGACGGCCGGGAGCAATCAGCCCCAGCATTTT.

This clonotype was counted ten times or more. This chain uses TRBV10-3 with TRBJ2-7; TRBD1 agrees at 9 bases. Per the germline V gene, CDR1 is ENHRY and CDR2 is SYGVKD. CDR3 length equals 16 residues. The trim removed 6 bases at V and 5 bases at J, leaving 14 bases unmatched. CDR3 loop: CAISRNGGTGTHEQYF. For the CDR3, the DNA is TGTGCCATCAGCCGAAACGGGGGGACAGGGACCCACGAGCAGTACTTC.

This clonotype was observed at least ten times. V is TRBV29-1 and J is TRBJ2-7; 9 bases map to TRBD2. V was clipped by 0 bases and J by 3 bases; unmatched bases: 6. CDR1 and CDR2 (germline): SQVTM, ANQGSEA. There are 15 residues in the CDR3. The CDR3 here is CSVEDPSGNIYEQYF. Here the CDR3 DNA reads TGCAGCGTTGAAGATCCTAGCGGGAATATCTACGAGCAGTACTTC.

This clonotype was observed at least ten times. This chain joins TRBV2 and TRBJ2-7; D may correspond to TRBD1 or TRBD2 (5 bases each). Per the germline V gene, CDR1 is SNHLY and CDR2 is FYNNEI. V was cut by 2 bases and J by 2 bases, with 10 bases left in between. This CDR3 comprises 14 residues. The CDR3 coding sequence is TGTGCCAGCAGTGAAACCGGGACCGCCTACGAGCAGTACTTC. As protein: CASSETGTAYEQYF.

This clonotype has at least ten counts. The chain joins TRBV3-1 to TRBJ1-5; D perhaps matches TRBD1 (5 bases). The CDR3 loop spans 15 amino acids. Looked up from germline, CDR1 is LGHDT and CDR2 is YNNKEL (reference sequence). V lost 3 bases and J 6 bases, leaving 15 bases between the germline ends. The CDR3 is CASSQSGGGIQPQHF. CDR3 bases: TGTGCCAGCAGCCAGTCGGGGGGAGGGATTCAGCCCCAGCATTTT.

This sequence joins TRBV7-6 and TRBJ2-7, with 10 bases matching TRBD1. The CDR3 extends over 15 amino acids. Unmatched junction bases numbered 6, after V lost 1 base and J lost 6 bases. CDR1 and CDR2 (germline): SGHVS, FNYEAQ. The CDR3 region has the DNA TGTGCCAGCAGCTTAGTGAGGACAGGGGGGTCCGAGCAGTACTTC. Its translation: CASSLVRTGGSEQYF.